The TCR beta chain described here comes from a study of blood T cell repertoires in COVID-19. Overall study: Sample material is recorded as cDNA or gDNA derived from T cells, B-cell-depleted T cells, or PBMCs.

Original methodology: The assay estimated nucleated cells by amplifying reference gene primers. Using immunoSEQ multiplex PCR, the repertoire was profiled, and TCRdb retains in-frame clones only, with some absent. V, J and clone size reflect that table, while D and trimming were determined from the DNA. The table shows approximately 240,000 clones, with about 86% occurring only once. This CDR3 contains 15 residues. Losses at the gene ends were 7 bases for V and 7 bases for J; bases not matched to a gene: 10. Looked up from germline, CDR1 is MNHEY and CDR2 is SVGAGI. This chain connects TRBV6-5 to TRBJ2-1; 10 positions match TRBD2. The TCR comes from a woman aged 25 to 39 who had recovered from COVID-19. The sample was peripheral blood. CDR3 nucleotides: TGTGCCAGCAAAGGGCTAGCGGGGGTCGCTAATGAGCAGTTCTTC. Translation: CASKGLAGVANEQFF.